The 17 T cell receptor beta chains presented below share a single source sample, sequenced in a study of T cell repertoires in cytomegalovirus infection. TCRdb analysed the reads with MiXCR anew, one entry per CDR3 protein. The sample records about 830,000 distinct CDR3 sequences, 30% to 35% being singletons. These receptors are not linked to any known antigen. Material: cultured CD8+ T cells from PBMCs, obtained from culture after CMV antigen stimulation. The receptors derive from a human donor in good health (CMV status not recorded). Some clones in this sample may be carry-over from other donors' samples.

J is TRBJ1-2 and V is TRBV20-1; D is unclear. Germline CDR1 reads DFQATT; CDR2 reads SNEGSKA (reference sequence). This CDR3 spans 14 amino acids. Trimming stripped 5 bases from V and 8 bases from J, with 21 bases between. The CDR3 protein is CSAFKSGDDRGYTF. The CDR3 nucleotides read TGCAGTGCTTTTAAATCCGGTGACGATCGAGGCTACACCTTC.

CDR3 region: CASRSAGRGTEAFF. In DNA form, the CDR3 reads TGTGCCAGCAGGTCGGCAGGGCGGGGGACTGAAGCTTTCTTT. The chain has TRBV25-1 and TRBJ1-1; tentative D call: TRBD1 (5 bases). V gave up 6 bases and J gave up 5 bases, with 16 bases separating them. There are 14 residues in the CDR3. The germline gives CDR1 MGHDK, CDR2 SYGVNS.

The table lists this clonotype with a few counts. The chain carries TRBV12-3 or TRBV12-4 and TRBJ1-2; weak D call: TRBD1 (5 bases). Trimming cost V 5 bases and J 8 bases, with 15 bases left between them. The CDR3 is 13 amino acids. CDR3 coding DNA: TGTGCCAGCAGTCCAGGGACGACGTGGGGCTACACCTTC. Protein product: CASSPGTTWGYTF.

To note about this clonotype: A junction end diverges from the germline sequence, so it may reflect a read error. This CDR3 is CASSLARQGMYSNQLQHF. In nucleotides, the CDR3 is TGTGCCAGCAGCTTAGCGCGTCAGGGGATGTATAGCAATCAGCTCCAGCATTTT. The chain couples TRBV7-2 to TRBJ1-5; D is perhaps TRBD1 (6 bases). From germline, CDR1 is SGHTA and CDR2 FQGNSA. The CDR3 is made up of 18 amino acids.

The rearrangement joins TRBV12-3 or TRBV12-4 to TRBJ1-3; D gene ambiguous. The CDR3 is 16 residues long. Between the trimmed V and J ends, which lost 8 bases and 0 bases, there was a span of 17 bases. The CDR3 bases are TGTGCCAGCTGCCCCGGTAGAGGGAACTCTGGAAACACCATATATTTT. It yields the protein CASCPGRGNSGNTIYF.

This clonotype was detected only a few times. V and J are TRBV28 and TRBJ2-6; 8 bases match TRBD1. Germline CDR1 and CDR2: MDHEN and SYDVKM. CDR3 length equals 17 residues. V trimming: 5 bases; J trimming: 2 bases; junction bases outside the gene matches: 8. CDR3 region: CASSPLGQVAGANVLTF. CDR3 DNA sequence: TGTGCCAGCAGTCCTTTGGGACAGGTTGCTGGGGCCAACGTCCTGACTTTC.

This clonotype turned up a few times. V is TRBV10-3 and J is TRBJ1-1, with 9 bases that match TRBD1. J was trimmed by 1 base and V by 11 bases; bases with no gene match: 2. This CDR3 is 12 amino acids long. The germline CDR1 and CDR2 sequences are ENHRY and SYGVKD. The DNA of the CDR3 is TGTGCCGCGGGACAGGGGAACACTGAAGCTTTCTTT. Its translation is CAAGQGNTEAFF.

This clonotype was counted between two and nine times. The J gene is TRBJ2-3, the V gene TRBV11-2; TRBD1 might be the D (6 bases). The germline gives CDR1 SGHAT, CDR2 FQNNGV. The CDR3 has 15 residues. The ends were cut back, 5 bases at V and 0 bases at J, with 12 bases in the middle. In DNA, the CDR3 is TGTGCCAGCAGCCAGGGGTACCGTAGCACAGATACGCAGTATTTT. Its protein product is CASSQGYRSTDTQYF.

There are a few counts of this clonotype. The rearrangement joins TRBV7-2 to TRBJ2-5; D remains unclear. Trimming shortened V by 1 base and J by 5 bases, and 11 bases separated the two germline ends. The germline gives CDR1 SGHTA, CDR2 FQGNSA. The CDR3 totals 14 residues. CDR3 sequence reads: CASSLVGESETQYF. For the CDR3, the DNA is TGTGCCAGCAGCTTAGTAGGTGAATCGGAGACCCAGTACTTC.

This clonotype was counted at least ten times. The V call is TRBV6-6, the J call TRBJ1-1; possibly TRBD1 for D (5 bases). Germline CDR1 reads MNHNY; CDR2 reads SVGAGI (reference sequence). The CDR3 is made up of 15 amino acids. The V end lost 4 bases, the J end lost 0 bases, and 12 bases lay between the germline ends. CDR3 nucleotide sequence: TGTGCCAGCAGTTCGACCAGGGCGATGAACACTGAAGCTTTCTTT. Protein: CASSSTRAMNTEAFF.

This clonotype was detected only a few times. V and J are TRBV6-2 or TRBV6-3 and TRBJ2-2, with 11 bases identical to TRBD1. Germline CDR1 and CDR2: MNHEY and SVGEGT. CDR3 length: 14 residues. After removal of 8 bases from V and 4 bases from J, the junction contained 3 bases not matched to a gene. In nucleotides, the CDR3 is TGTGCCAGCCGGACAGGGGGCTTCACCGGGGAGCTGTTTTTT. Amino acids: CASRTGGFTGELFF.

The chain has TRBV19 and TRBJ2-6, with unresolved D. Trimming pared 6 bases from V and 0 bases from J, leaving 9 bases between. Germline CDR1 is LNHDA and CDR2 is SQIVND (reference sequence). The CDR3 covers 15 residues. The CDR3 coding sequence is TGTGCCAGTAGGACCCGGAGCTCTGGGGCCAACGTCCTGACTTTC. Translation gives CASRTRSSGANVLTF.

This clonotype came up many times. The chain carries TRBV7-9 and TRBJ1-1; TRBD1 matches at 7 bases. The CDR3 is 15 residues long. Germline V gene lookup returns CDR1 SEHNR and CDR2 FQNEAQ (reference sequence). V lost 3 bases, J lost 6 bases, and 10 bases stayed unmatched. As DNA, the CDR3 is TGTGCCAGCAGCTTTAGAGACAGGGTCCGACCTGAAGCTTTCTTT. As protein: CASSFRDRVRPEAFF.

This clonotype was picked up many times. The chain recombines TRBV12-5 with TRBJ1-2, with 7 bases that match TRBD1. J gave up 6 bases and V 3 bases, and 7 bases lay outside the gene matches. Germline V lookup: CDR1 LGHNT, CDR2 FRNRAP. CDR3 length equals 14 residues. CDR3 sequence reads: CASGFSGTADGYTF. The CDR3 nucleotides are TGTGCTAGTGGTTTCTCCGGGACAGCGGATGGCTACACCTTC.

This clonotype came up a few times. V and J are TRBV6-2 or TRBV6-3 and TRBJ2-1; D possibly corresponds to TRBD2 (5 bases). Between the trimmed V and J ends, which lost 2 bases and 7 bases, there was a span of 15 bases. There are 15 residues in the CDR3. Germline V lookup: CDR1 MNHEY, CDR2 SVGEGT. The CDR3, as DNA: TGTGCCAGCAGTTACCGAGCAGGAGGTAGGAATGAGCAGTTCTTC. Protein product: CASSYRAGGRNEQFF.

The chain employs TRBV7-6 and TRBJ1-3; D not resolved. The CDR3 sequence is 11 residues long. In germline, CDR1 is SGHVS, CDR2 FNYEAQ. V gave up 8 bases and J gave up 7 bases, with 9 bases separating them. CDR3 DNA: TGTGCCAGCTCCGATAGCAACACCATATATTTT. Its protein is CASSDSNTIYF.

This clonotype has just a few counts. The DNA for the CDR3 is TGTGCCAGCAGTAAGCGGGGGGGCTACTTCGATGAGCAGTTCTTC. As protein: CASSKRGGYFDEQFF. The chain couples TRBV6-2 or TRBV6-3 to TRBJ2-1, with 10 nucleotides matching TRBD2. The CDR3 spans 15 residues. CDR1 and CDR2 (germline): MNHEY, SVGEGT. V lost 5 bases to trimming and J lost 8 bases; unmatched junction nucleotides: 9.